Below, 18 T cell receptor beta chains from the same sample are listed, as sequenced in a study of blood T cells in healthy people across ages. Sample-barcoded 5' priming and a J-beta primer mix drove a second PCR of about 7 to 12 cycles. TCRdb independently ran MiXCR on the 5' RACE reads; one entry per CDR3 protein. The top ten hold around 18% of the sample, which has 650,000 to 800,000 distinct CDR3 sequences, around two fifths seen once. Sample: blood. Receptors originate from a man aged 60-69 years in good health.

In this sample, this clonotype turned up a few times. This rearrangement joins TRBV28 to TRBJ2-7; 10 bases fit TRBD1. Germline V lookup: CDR1 MDHEN, CDR2 SYDVKM. J lost 5 bases, V lost 7 bases, and 5 bases had no gene match. The CDR3 is 13 residues long. CDR3 amino acids: CASTRQGADEQYF. CDR3 bases: TGTGCCAGCACCCGACAGGGGGCGGACGAGCAGTACTTC.

The chain carries TRBV4-3 and TRBJ2-5; 12 bases line up with TRBD2. The CDR3 covers 16 residues. V lost 3 bases and J lost 11; bases outside the gene matches: 13. Per the germline V gene, CDR1 is LGHNA and CDR2 is YSLEER. The CDR3 region has the DNA TGCGCCAGCAGCCACGTCCGACTAGCGGGGGCCCAAGAGCAGTACTTC. It is translated as CASSHVRLAGAQEQYF.

This clonotype was seen just once. The chain combines TRBV2 with TRBJ1-2; a possible D gene is TRBD1 (6 bases). The CDR3 covers 12 residues. Deletions cut 8 bases from V and 4 bases from J, with 11 bases between. Germline V gene sequence: CDR1 SNHLY, CDR2 FYNNEI. The CDR3: CASAGTLYGYTF. The CDR3 bases are TGTGCCAGCGCCGGGACACTCTATGGCTACACCTTC.

This clonotype was counted between two and nine times. CDR3 DNA: TGTGCCAGCAGCGACTTGGAGGGGGGGCAGAAGACCCAGTACTTC. Translating it yields CASSDLEGGQKTQYF. The rearrangement uses TRBV6-1 and TRBJ2-5; D may be TRBD2 (7 bases). The germline V gene has CDR1 MNHNS and CDR2 SASEGT. CDR3 length: 15 residues. Trimming removed 6 bases from V and 6 bases from J, with 20 bases in between.

The chain combines TRBV18 with TRBJ2-3; D might be TRBD1 (5 bases). In germline, CDR1 is KGHSH, CDR2 LQKENI. V dropped 5 bases and J dropped 0 bases, with 12 bases sitting between them. This CDR3 comprises 15 residues. CDR3 loop: CASSTRQTSTDTQYF. The CDR3 DNA follows: TGTGCCAGCTCAACAAGACAGACTAGCACAGATACGCAGTATTTT.

This clonotype was seen more than once but under ten times. The chain couples TRBV9 to TRBJ2-5; either TRBD1 or TRBD2 may supply D (5 bases each). The V end lost 0 bases, the J end lost 0 bases, and 12 bases lay between the germline ends. This CDR3 contains 16 residues. Germline V lookup: CDR1 SGDLS, CDR2 YYNGEE. CDR3 sequence reads: CASSVDWGPYQETQYF. CDR3 coding DNA: TGTGCCAGCAGCGTAGATTGGGGACCTTACCAAGAGACCCAGTACTTC.

This chain uses TRBV6-5 with TRBJ2-6, with no clear D. CDR1 MNHEY and CDR2 SVGAGI come from the germline V gene. V lost 7 bases, J lost 0 bases, and 7 bases lay in between. This CDR3 contains 14 residues. The DNA of the CDR3 is TGTGCCAGCACAGAGTACTCTGGGGCCAACGTCCTGACTTTC. This codes for CASTEYSGANVLTF.

J is TRBJ2-1 and V is TRBV29-1, with 15 nucleotides matching TRBD2. Trimming at V came to 5 bases and at J to 3 bases, leaving 11 bases not matched to a gene. The CDR3 length is 18 residues. Germline CDR1 is SQVTM and CDR2 is ANQGSEA. In DNA form, the CDR3 reads TGCAGCGTTTGGAGATTGGGACTAGCGGGGGGTAGCTACAATGAGCAGTTCTTC. It codes for CSVWRLGLAGGSYNEQFF.

This clonotype was seen repeatedly, ten times or more. V and J are TRBV2 and TRBJ2-5; either TRBD1 or TRBD2 may fit D (5 bases each). Deletions cut 4 bases from V and 5 bases from J, with 11 bases between. CDR3 size: 13 residues. Germline values: CDR1 SNHLY, CDR2 FYNNEI. The CDR3 DNA follows: TGTGCCAGCAGTGTCGTGGGACGGGAGACCCAGTACTTC. It encodes CASSVVGRETQYF.

J is TRBJ2-3 and V is TRBV5-1; 8 nucleotides line up with TRBD2. Trimming took 1 base from V and 7 from J; bases not matched to a gene: 8. The length of the CDR3 is 15 residues. Germline assignment: CDR1 SGHRS and CDR2 YFSETQ. CDR3 DNA sequence: TGCGCCAGCAGCTTGTTTACGGGGGGGACGAATACGCAGTATTTT. This codes for CASSLFTGGTNTQYF.

The chain has TRBV29-1 and TRBJ1-5, with D maybe TRBD1 (6 bases). This CDR3 is built from 14 residues. Germline-derived CDR1 and CDR2 are SQVTM and ANQGSEA. V dropped 3 bases and J dropped 10 bases, with 19 bases sitting between them. CDR3 in DNA: TGCAGCGTTGACACGGGGGCCGGTGGGGGACCCCAGCATTTT. Translating it yields CSVDTGAGGGPQHF.

This clonotype was observed a few times. The chain recombines TRBV4-1 with TRBJ1-4; a weak D match, TRBD1 (6 bases). The germline CDR1 and CDR2 sequences are MGHRA and YSYEKL. The CDR3 runs to 16 residues. The V and J ends lost 1 base and 2 bases respectively, with 11 bases between them. CDR3 sequence (DNA): TGCGCCAGCAGCCAAGCGAGAGGACAGACTAATGAAAAACTGTTTTTT. It is translated as CASSQARGQTNEKLFF.

The table lists this clonotype with a few counts. This sequence joins TRBV27 and TRBJ2-6, with D possibly being TRBD2 (6 bases). Germline CDR1 reads MNHEY; CDR2 reads SMNVEV (reference sequence). The CDR3 is 17 residues long. V lost 4 bases, J lost 1 base, and 14 bases lay in between. CDR3 loop: CASSSGGPRSGANVLTF. DNA of the CDR3: TGTGCCAGCAGTTCCGGGGGACCGAGATCTGGGGCCAACGTCCTGACTTTC.

The V call is TRBV2, the J call TRBJ2-5, with 7 bases identical to TRBD1. This CDR3 contains 13 residues. V gave up 6 bases and J gave up 11 bases; unmatched junction bases: 12. Germline CDR1 is SNHLY and CDR2 is FYNNEI. The CDR3 DNA reads TGTGCCAGCAGGCGACAGGGTCTCAATGAGCAGTACTTC. Its protein is CASRRQGLNEQYF.

The chain carries TRBV18 and TRBJ2-5; D not resolved. The CDR3 covers 12 residues. In germline, CDR1 is KGHSH, CDR2 LQKENI. The V and J ends lost 8 bases and 0 bases respectively, with 7 bases between them. This CDR3 is CASAMYQETQYF. The CDR3 region has the DNA TGTGCCAGCGCTATGTACCAAGAGACCCAGTACTTC.

CDR3 loop: CASSSQTGAREQYF. The DNA for the CDR3 is TGTGCCAGCTCATCCCAAACAGGGGCTCGCGAGCAGTACTTC. V is TRBV18 and J is TRBJ2-5; 7 bases align to TRBD1. The J call may be incorrect, as the DNA end agrees better with TRBJ2-7. The CDR3 contains 14 residues. The germline CDR1 and CDR2 sequences are KGHSH and LQKENI.

Note on this clonotype: Germline and junction disagree at one end, which may indicate a read error. This sequence joins TRBV5-5 and TRBJ1-4; TRBD1 is a possible D gene (5 bases). The CDR3 is 15 residues long. Germline loops: CDR1 SGHKS, CDR2 YYEKEE (reference sequence). This CDR3 is CTSSSDRATNEKLFF. CDR3 bases: TGTACCAGCAGCTCCGACAGAGCAACTAATGAAAAACTGTTTTTT.

This clonotype has more than one count but fewer than ten. This chain links TRBV5-1 with TRBJ1-6, with 8 bases that match TRBD1. Germline CDR1 SGHRS, CDR2 YFSETQ. The CDR3 contains 14 residues. The junction had 7 bases not matched to a gene; V was cut back by 5 bases and J by 9 bases. The CDR3 nucleotides read TGCGCCAGCAGTCAACAGGGGGAAGTTTCACCCCTCCACTTT. This translates into CASSQQGEVSPLHF.